The clone carrying this T cell receptor (beta chain) was seen a handful of times. Data came from immunoSEQ multiplex PCR; TCRdb stores just in-frame clones and leaves some out. The repertoire holds about 250,000 clones, with 90% as singletons. These data are taken from a study of blood T cell repertoires in COVID-19. Background on the study: Sources were T cells, B-cell-depleted T cells, or PBMCs; the material itself was cDNA or gDNA.

Trimming shortened V by 3 bases and J by 7 bases, and 7 bases separated the two germline ends. This CDR3 region has 12 residues. From germline, CDR1 is ENHRY and CDR2 SYGVKD. The chain has TRBV10-3 and TRBJ1-5; possible D gene TRBD1, 5 bases. The sequencing input was peripheral blood. The source is a woman aged 55-69 years with COVID-19, enrolled during active disease. CDR3 sequence (DNA): TGTGCCATCAGTGACGGGGGACAGCCCCAGCATTTT. The encoded protein is CAISDGGQPQHF.